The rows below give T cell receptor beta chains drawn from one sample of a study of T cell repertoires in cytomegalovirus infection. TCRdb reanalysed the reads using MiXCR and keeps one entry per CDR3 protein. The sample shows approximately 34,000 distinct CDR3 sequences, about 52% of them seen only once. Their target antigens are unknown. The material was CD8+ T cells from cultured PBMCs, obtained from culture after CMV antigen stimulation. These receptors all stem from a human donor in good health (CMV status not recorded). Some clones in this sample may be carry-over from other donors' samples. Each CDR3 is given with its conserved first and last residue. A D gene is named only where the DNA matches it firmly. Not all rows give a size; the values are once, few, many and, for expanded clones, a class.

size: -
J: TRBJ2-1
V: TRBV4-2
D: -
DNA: TGTGCCAGCAGCCAAGATATGGAGACCCTCTACAATGAGCAGTTCTTC
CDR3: CASSQDMETLYNEQFF

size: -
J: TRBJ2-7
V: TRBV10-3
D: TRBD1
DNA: TGTGCCTTCCGGGACAGCACCTACGAGCAGTACTTC
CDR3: CAFRDSTYEQYF

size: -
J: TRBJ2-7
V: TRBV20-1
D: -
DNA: TGCAGTGCTAGAGTAAAGACAGCCCATTCCTACGAGCAGTACTTC
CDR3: CSARVKTAHSYEQYF

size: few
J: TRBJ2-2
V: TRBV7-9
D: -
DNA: TGTGCCAGCAGATTGACAAGCAACACCGGGGAGCTGTTTTTT
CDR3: CASRLTSNTGELFF

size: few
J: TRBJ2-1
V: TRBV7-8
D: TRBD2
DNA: TGTGCCAGCAGCTTAGCGGGCGGGAGGGCCTACAATGAGCAGTTCTTC
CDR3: CASSLAGGRAYNEQFF

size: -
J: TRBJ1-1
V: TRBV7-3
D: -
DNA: TGTGCCAGCAGCTTATGGGGAGGGAACACTGAAGCTTTCTTT
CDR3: CASSLWGGNTEAFF

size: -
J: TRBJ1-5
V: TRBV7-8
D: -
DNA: TGTGCCAGCAGTCCGATGGGGACACGAAATCAGCCCCAGCATTTT
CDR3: CASSPMGTRNQPQHF

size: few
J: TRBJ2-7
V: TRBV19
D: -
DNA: TGTGCCAGTAGTACCCGACTAGACAGTAAGCGGAGCTCCTACGAGCAGTACTTC
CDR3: CASSTRLDSKRSSYEQYF

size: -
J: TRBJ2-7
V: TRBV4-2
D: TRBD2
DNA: TGTGCCAGCAGCCAAGATGGGGGAGGAGCGGGAGGTACGTACGAGCAGTACTTC
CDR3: CASSQDGGGAGGTYEQYF

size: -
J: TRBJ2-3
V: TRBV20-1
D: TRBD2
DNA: TGCAGTGCTCCGGCGGCTAGCGGGGCAGATACGCAGTATTTT
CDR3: CSAPAASGADTQYF

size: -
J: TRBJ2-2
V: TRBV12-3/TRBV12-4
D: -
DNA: TGTGCCAGCAGTCGCGGGGCTCCCTGGGGCGGGGAGCTGTTTTTT
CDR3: CASSRGAPWGGELFF

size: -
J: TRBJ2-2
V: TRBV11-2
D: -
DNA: TGTGCCAGCAGCCCCCAGTTGGGAGGGGAGCTGTTTTTT
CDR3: CASSPQLGGELFF

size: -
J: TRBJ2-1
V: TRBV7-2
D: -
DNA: TGTGCCAGCAGCTTAGTGGGCAGGGTGGGTGAGCAGTTCTTC
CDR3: CASSLVGRVGEQFF

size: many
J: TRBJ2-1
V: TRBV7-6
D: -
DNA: TGTGCCAGCAGCTTAGCGACGGGTAATGAGCAGTTCTTC
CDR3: CASSLATGNEQFF

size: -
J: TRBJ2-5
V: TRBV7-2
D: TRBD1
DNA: TGTGCCAGCAGCTCCGGACAGGGGCAAGAGACCCAGTACTTC
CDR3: CASSSGQGQETQYF

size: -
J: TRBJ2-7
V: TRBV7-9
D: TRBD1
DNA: TGTGCCAGCAAGACAGGGGGCGACGAGCAGTACTTC
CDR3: CASKTGGDEQYF

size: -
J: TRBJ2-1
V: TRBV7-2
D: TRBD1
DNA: TGTGCCAGCAGCTTAGCGGGTGCAGGGGGCTACAATGAGCAGTTCTTC
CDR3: CASSLAGAGGYNEQFF

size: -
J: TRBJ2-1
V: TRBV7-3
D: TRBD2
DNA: TGTGCCAGCAGCTTAGAGGGAGGGCATGAGCAGTTCTTC
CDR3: CASSLEGGHEQFF

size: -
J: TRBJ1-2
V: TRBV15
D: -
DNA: TGTGCCACCAGCGGCCAACAGGGAGACTATGGCTACACCTTC
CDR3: CATSGQQGDYGYTF

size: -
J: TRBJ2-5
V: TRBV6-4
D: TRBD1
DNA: TGTGCCAGCAGTGAGACAGGGGGTCCTACAGAGACCCAGTACTTC
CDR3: CASSETGGPTETQYF

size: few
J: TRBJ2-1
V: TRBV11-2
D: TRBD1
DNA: TGTGCCAGCACCGAATCACAGGGGGCTTTCTACAATGAGCAGTTCTTC
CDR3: CASTESQGAFYNEQFF

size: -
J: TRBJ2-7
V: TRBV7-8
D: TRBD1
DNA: TGTGCCAGCAGCGTCCGGGACAGGGGGTTCGACAGCTCCTACGAGCAGTACTTC
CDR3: CASSVRDRGFDSSYEQYF

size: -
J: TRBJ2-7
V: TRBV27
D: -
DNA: TGTGCCAGCAGTTTGGGGGAAACCTACGAGCAGTACTTC
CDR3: CASSLGETYEQYF

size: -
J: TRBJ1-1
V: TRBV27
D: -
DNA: TGTGCCACCAGGAGGGGGGTGGGCACTGAAGCTTTCTTT
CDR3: CATRRGVGTEAFF

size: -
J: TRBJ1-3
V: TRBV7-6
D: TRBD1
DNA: TGTGCCAGCAGCCCATTCGACAGGGGACCAAGCTCTGGAAACACCATATATTTT
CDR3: CASSPFDRGPSSGNTIYF

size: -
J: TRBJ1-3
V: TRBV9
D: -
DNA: TGTGCCAGCAGCGGGAGGGGGAACACCATATATTTT
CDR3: CASSGRGNTIYF

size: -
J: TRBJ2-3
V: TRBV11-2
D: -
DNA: TGTGCCAGCAGCTTAGTGAGGGGCTTCACAGATACGCAGTATTTT
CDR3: CASSLVRGFTDTQYF

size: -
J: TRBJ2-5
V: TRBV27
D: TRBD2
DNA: TGTGCCAGCAGTCCAACACTAGCGGGGGGGCCGGAGACCCAGTACTTC
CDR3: CASSPTLAGGPETQYF

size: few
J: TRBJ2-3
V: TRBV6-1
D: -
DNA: TGTGCCAGCAGTGAAAGCCGACAGGGCACAGATACGCAGTATTTT
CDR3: CASSESRQGTDTQYF

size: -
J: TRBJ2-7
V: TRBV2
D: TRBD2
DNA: TGTGGCAGCAGTGATTCGACTAGCGGGGGAAAGCTTGTTTCCTACGAGCAGTACTTC
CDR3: CGSSDSTSGGKLVSYEQYF

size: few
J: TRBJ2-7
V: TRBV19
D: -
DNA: TGTGCCAGTAGTTCGGGATCCTACGAGCAGTACTTC
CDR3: CASSSGSYEQYF

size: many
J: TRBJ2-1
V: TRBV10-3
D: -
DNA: TGTGCCATCAGCGCCCAAAGGCCCTACAATGAGCAGTTCTTC
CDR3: CAISAQRPYNEQFF

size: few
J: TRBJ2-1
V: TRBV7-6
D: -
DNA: TGTGCCAGCAGCTTGTTGGGGAGATCCACCTACAATGAGCAGCTCTTC
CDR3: CASSLLGRSTYNEQLF

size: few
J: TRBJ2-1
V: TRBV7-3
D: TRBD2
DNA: TGTGCCAGCAGCCCAGGACTAGTGGACAATGAGCAGTTCTTC
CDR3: CASSPGLVDNEQFF

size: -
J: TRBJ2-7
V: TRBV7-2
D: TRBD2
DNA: TGTGCCAGCAGCTCCCCTAGGGCTAGCGGGAGGGCCTACGAGCAGTACTTC
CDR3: CASSSPRASGRAYEQYF

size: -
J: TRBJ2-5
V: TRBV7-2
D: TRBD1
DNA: TGTGCCAGCAGCTCCTGGGGCCAGGGGGTTACAGAGACCCAGTACTTC
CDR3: CASSSWGQGVTETQYF

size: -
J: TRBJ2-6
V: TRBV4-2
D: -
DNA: TGTGCCAGCAGCCAAGATACCGGGGCTGGGGCCAACGTCCTGACTTTC
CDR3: CASSQDTGAGANVLTF

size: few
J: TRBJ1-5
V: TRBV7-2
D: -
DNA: TGTGCCAGCAGCTTAGAAGGACAGAACAATCAGCCCCAGCATTTT
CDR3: CASSLEGQNNQPQHF

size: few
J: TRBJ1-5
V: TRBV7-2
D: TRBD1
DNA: TGTGCCAGCAGCTTCCGGGACAGACTTTATAGCAATCAGCCCCAGCATTTT
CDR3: CASSFRDRLYSNQPQHF

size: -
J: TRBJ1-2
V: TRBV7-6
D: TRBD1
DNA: TGTGCCAGCAGCTCCCGGGACAGGGATATTCTCGATGGCTACACCTTC
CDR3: CASSSRDRDILDGYTF

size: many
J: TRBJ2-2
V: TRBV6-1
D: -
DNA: TGTGCCAGCAGCTTGAACAGGGCCTACACCGGGGAGCTGTTTTTT
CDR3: CASSLNRAYTGELFF

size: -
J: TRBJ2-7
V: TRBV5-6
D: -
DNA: TGTGCCAGCAGCGGGGGCCAGGAATCCTACGAGCAGTACTTC
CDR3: CASSGGQESYEQYF

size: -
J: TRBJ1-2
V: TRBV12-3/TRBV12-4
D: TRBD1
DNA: TGTGCCAGCAGCTCCCCGGACAGGGTAGTTGGCTACACCTTC
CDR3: CASSSPDRVVGYTF

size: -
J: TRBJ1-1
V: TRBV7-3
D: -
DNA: TGTGCCAGCAGCCACACGGACGGGGGCACTGAAGCTTTCTTT
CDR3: CASSHTDGGTEAFF

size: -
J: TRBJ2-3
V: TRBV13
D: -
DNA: TGTGCCAGCAGCTCCTCAGTGTCCTCAGATACGCAGTATTTT
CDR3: CASSSSVSSDTQYF

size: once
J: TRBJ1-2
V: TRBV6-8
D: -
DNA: TGTGCCAGCAGTTACTCGAAGCTGGCTGGGGATGGCTACACCTTC
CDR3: CASSYSKLAGDGYTF

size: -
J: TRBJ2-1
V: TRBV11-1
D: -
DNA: TGTGCCAGCAGCCTCAGTGGGAGGAATGAGCAGTTCTTC
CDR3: CASSLSGRNEQFF

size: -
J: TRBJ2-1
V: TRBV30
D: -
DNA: TGTGCCTGGTACACCCTAGCAGGTCGGCAGTTCTTC
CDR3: CAWYTLAGRQFF

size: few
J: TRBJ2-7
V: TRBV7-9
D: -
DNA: TGTGCCAGCAGAGCCGGGACAAACTACGAGCAGTACTTC
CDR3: CASRAGTNYEQYF

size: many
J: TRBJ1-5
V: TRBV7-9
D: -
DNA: TGTGCCAGCAGCCCTCGGGGGGATAGCAATCAGCCCCAGCATTTT
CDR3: CASSPRGDSNQPQHF

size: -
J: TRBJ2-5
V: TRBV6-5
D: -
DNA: TGTGCCAGCAGTAAAAACTGGGAGACCCAGTACTTC
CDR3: CASSKNWETQYF

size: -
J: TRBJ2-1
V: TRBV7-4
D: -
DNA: TGTGCCAGCAGCCCGAATGTGGGAGCCTCCTACAATGAGCAGTTCTTC
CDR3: CASSPNVGASYNEQFF

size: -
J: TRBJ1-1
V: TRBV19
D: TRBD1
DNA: TGTGCCAGCCGGGACAGGGGGATGGACACTGAAGCTTTCTTT
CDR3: CASRDRGMDTEAFF

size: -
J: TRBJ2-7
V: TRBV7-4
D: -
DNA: TGTGCCAGCAGCCCCAGTACAGAGCAGTACTTC
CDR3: CASSPSTEQYF

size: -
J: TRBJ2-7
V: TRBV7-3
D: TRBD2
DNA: TGTGCCAGCAGCTTGAGCAGAGAGCGGGGGCCTCGCTACGAGCAGTACTTC
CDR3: CASSLSRERGPRYEQYF